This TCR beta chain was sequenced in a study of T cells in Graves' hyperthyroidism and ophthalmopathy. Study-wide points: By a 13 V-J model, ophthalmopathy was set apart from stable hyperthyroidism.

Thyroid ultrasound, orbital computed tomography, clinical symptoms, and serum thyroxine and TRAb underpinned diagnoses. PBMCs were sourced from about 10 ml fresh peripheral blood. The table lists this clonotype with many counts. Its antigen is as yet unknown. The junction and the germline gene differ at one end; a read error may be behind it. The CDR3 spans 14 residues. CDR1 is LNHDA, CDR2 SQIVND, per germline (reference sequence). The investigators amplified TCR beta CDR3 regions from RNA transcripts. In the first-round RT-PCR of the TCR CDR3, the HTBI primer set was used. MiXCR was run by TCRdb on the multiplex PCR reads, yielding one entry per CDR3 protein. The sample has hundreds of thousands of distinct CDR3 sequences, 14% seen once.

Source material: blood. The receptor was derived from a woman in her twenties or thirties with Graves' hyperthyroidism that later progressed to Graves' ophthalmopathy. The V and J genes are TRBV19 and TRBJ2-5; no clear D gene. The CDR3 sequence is CASSLAGSWEDQHF. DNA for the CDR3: TGTGCCAGTAGTCTCGCCGGTTCTTGGGAAGACCAGCACTTC.